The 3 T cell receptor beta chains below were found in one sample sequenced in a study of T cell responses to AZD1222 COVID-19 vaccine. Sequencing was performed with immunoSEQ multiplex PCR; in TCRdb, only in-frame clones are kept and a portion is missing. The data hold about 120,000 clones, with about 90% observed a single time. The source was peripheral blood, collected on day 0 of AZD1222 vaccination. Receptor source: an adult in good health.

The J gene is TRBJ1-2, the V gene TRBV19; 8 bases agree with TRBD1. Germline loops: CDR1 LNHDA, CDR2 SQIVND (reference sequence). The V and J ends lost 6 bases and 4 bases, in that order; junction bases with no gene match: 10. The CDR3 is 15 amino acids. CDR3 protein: CASRTPGGRSYGYTF. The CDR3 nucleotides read TGTGCCAGTAGGACCCCAGGGGGCCGAAGCTATGGCTACACCTTC.

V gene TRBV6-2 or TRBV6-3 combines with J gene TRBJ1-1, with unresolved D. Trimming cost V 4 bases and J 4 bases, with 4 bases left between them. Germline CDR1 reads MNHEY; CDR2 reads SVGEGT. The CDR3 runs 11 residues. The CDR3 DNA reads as TGTGCCAGCAGTTTCTCCACTGAAGCTTTCTTT. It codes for CASSFSTEAFF.

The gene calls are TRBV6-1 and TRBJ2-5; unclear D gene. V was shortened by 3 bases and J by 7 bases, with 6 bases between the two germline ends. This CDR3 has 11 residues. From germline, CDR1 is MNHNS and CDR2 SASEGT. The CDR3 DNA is TGTGCCAGCAGTGAGCCGGGGACCCAGTACTTC. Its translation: CASSEPGTQYF.